This T cell receptor beta chain is drawn from a study of human T cells and chemical hapten exposure. Study conclusions and caveats: Positive correlation was observed between PT1 expanded TCR counts and patch test score.

Individual cDNA molecules had unique molecular identifiers attached to them by the library. TCRdb reanalysed the RACE reads using MiXCR and keeps one entry per CDR3 protein. The sample holds some 180,000 distinct CDR3 sequences, around 23% seen once. The CDR3 runs 12 residues. V lost 3 bases and J lost 3, with 5 bases in between. Germline CDR1 is WSHSY and CDR2 is SAAADI. Comments on this clonotype: The antigen is unknown.

Time point specified: patch test 3, about 24 weeks after DPC sensitization. Documented treatment: therapeutic diphenylcyclopropenone sensitization with weekly scalp DPC. Blood was collected ahead of every patch test applied. Whole blood, unfractionated, served as the material for total RNA extraction. The source of this sequence is a woman in her thirties or forties with alopecia areata. Some clones in this sample may be carry-over from other donors' samples. The chain carries TRBV10-2 and TRBJ1-2; no reliable D call. Sequencing used whole blood, obtained in connection with sensitization to the hapten diphenylcyclopropenone (DPC). The CDR3 protein is CASSDTHYGYTF. The DNA for the CDR3 is TGCGCCAGCAGTGATACACACTATGGCTACACCTTC.